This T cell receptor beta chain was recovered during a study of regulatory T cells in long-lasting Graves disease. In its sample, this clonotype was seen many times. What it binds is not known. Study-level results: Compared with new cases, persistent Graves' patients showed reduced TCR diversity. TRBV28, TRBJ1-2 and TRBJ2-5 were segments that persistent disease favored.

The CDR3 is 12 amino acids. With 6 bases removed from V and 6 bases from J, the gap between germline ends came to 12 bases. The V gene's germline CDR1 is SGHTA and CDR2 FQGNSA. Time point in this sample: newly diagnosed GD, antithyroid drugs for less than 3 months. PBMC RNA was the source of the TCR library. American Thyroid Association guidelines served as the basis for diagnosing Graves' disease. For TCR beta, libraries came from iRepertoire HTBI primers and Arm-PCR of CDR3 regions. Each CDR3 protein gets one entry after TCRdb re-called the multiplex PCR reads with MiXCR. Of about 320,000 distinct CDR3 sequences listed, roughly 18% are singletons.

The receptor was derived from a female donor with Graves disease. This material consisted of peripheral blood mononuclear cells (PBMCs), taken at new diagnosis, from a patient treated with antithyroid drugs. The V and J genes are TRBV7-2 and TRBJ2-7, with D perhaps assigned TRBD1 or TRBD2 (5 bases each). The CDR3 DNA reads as TGTGCCAGCAGGGGTACGGGGCCCGAGCAGTACTTC. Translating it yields CASRGTGPEQYF.